A single T cell receptor (beta chain) is shown here with its context. The germline CDR1 and CDR2 sequences are MDHEN and SYDVKM. The V end lost 3 bases, the J end lost 5 bases, and 5 bases lay between the germline ends. The CDR3 consists of 12 residues. TCRdb's copy holds only in-frame clones and misses some; the assay was immunoSEQ multiplex PCR. This table holds about 170,000 clones, roughly 90% found once. This record belongs to a study of control samples from healthy donors and cancer patients. The J gene is TRBJ1-5, the V gene TRBV28; D gene unclear. Input material: blood. This sequence was found in a man between 25 and 39 years old in good health. CDR3 amino acids: CASSFSDQPQHF. The DNA of the CDR3 is TGTGCCAGCAGTTTTTCGGATCAGCCCCAGCATTTT. Full variable domain (rest looked up from reference TRBV28 and TRBJ1-5): DVKVTQSSRYLVKRTGEKVFLECVQDMDHENMFWYRQDPGLGLRLIYFSYDVKMKEKGDIPEGYSVSREKKERFSLILESASTNQTSMYLCASSFSDQPQHFGDGTRLSIL.